This T cell receptor (beta chain) was identified in a study of shared clonotypes between healthy human individuals. General study results and limits: A generally larger estimated richness was seen in naive subsets than in memory subsets. Compared with clonotypes that all four donors shared, non-shared clonotypes had lower generation probabilities.

The assay was immunoSEQ multiplex PCR, and TCRdb's table has in-frame clones only and misses some. The sample yields approximately 2.5 million clones, just over 90% seen once. Germline assignment: CDR1 SEHNR and CDR2 FQNEAQ (reference sequence). J lost 5 bases, V lost 4 bases, and 4 bases had no gene match. This CDR3 spans 14 amino acids. Turning to this clone: The antigen remains unidentified.

The receptor was derived from a man aged 18 to 30 in good health. Sequencing was done on a sample of naive CD4+ T cells sorted from blood. The subset: CD45RA+ positively selected. This rearrangement joins TRBV7-9 to TRBJ2-7, with 11 bases lining up with TRBD1. The CDR3 loop is CASSSGQGANEQYF. The CDR3 DNA follows: TGTGCCAGCAGCTCAGGACAGGGGGCGAACGAGCAGTACTTC.